The clone carrying this TCR beta chain was recorded a few times. Amplified TCR beta CDR3 regions came from RNA transcripts. The study used the HTBI primer set for a first-round RT-PCR of the TCR CDR3. TCRdb redid the calling of the multiplex PCR reads with MiXCR, one entry per CDR3 protein. This sample carries 300,000 to 450,000 distinct CDR3 sequences, approximately 13% of them seen once, and the ten largest clones take more than 20%. The entry originates in a study of T cells in Graves' hyperthyroidism and ophthalmopathy. Overall study: It was at initial diagnosis, before any treatment, that peripheral blood was collected.

CDR3 length: 13 amino acids. The germline V and J ends were trimmed by 4 bases and 5 bases, with 12 bases remaining between them. CDR1 is GTSNPN, CDR2 SVGIG, per germline (reference sequence). Not enrolled were patients with uncontrolled infection, other autoimmune disease, pregnancy or lactation. The study collected blood at first hyperthyroidism diagnosis, before any ophthalmopathy symptoms arose. PBMCs were sourced from roughly 9.7 ml fresh peripheral blood. The sequenced sample was blood. This TCR came from a young man with Graves' hyperthyroidism that later progressed to Graves' ophthalmopathy. The rearrangement uses TRBV30 and TRBJ1-5; D perhaps matches TRBD1 (6 bases). CDR3 coding DNA: TGTGCCTGGAAAGGTCAGGGGTATCAGCCCCAGCATTTT. Its translation is CAWKGQGYQPQHF. Supplemented by reference TRBV30 and TRBJ1-5, the full variable domain reads SQTIHQWPATLVQPVGSPLSLECTVEGTSNPNLYWYRQAAGRGLQLLFYSVGIGQISSEVPQNLSASRPQDRQFILSSKKLLLSDSGFYLCAWKGQGYQPQHFGDGTRLSIL.